What follows are 16 T cell receptor beta chains derived from one specimen sequenced in a study of T cells in Graves' hyperthyroidism and ophthalmopathy. Amplification yielded TCR beta CDR3 regions, with RNA transcripts as the source. TCR CDR3 underwent first-round RT-PCR with the HTBI primer set. TCRdb re-called the multiplex PCR reads through MiXCR, storing one row per CDR3 protein. The top ten hold around 60% of the sample, which has about 250,000 distinct CDR3 sequences, 22% seen once. Source material: blood. These receptors were collected from a young man with Graves' ophthalmopathy.

This clonotype showed up many times. This sequence joins TRBV3-1 and TRBJ2-1; the D is unclear. Germline CDR1 is LGHDT and CDR2 is YNNKEL (reference sequence). CDR3 length: 15 amino acids. Trimming cost V 4 bases and J 0 bases, with 10 bases left between them. The CDR3 nucleotides read TGTGCCAGCAGCCCTACGGATAGCTCCTACAATGAGCAGTTCTTC. It translates to CASSPTDSSYNEQFF.

The chain links TRBV12-3 or TRBV12-4 to TRBJ2-7; possible D gene TRBD2, 7 bases. The CDR3 is 13 residues long. The V gene lost 7 bases and the J gene lost 5 bases, with 15 bases spanning the gap. CDR3 DNA: TGTGCCAGCACCATTCCGGGGGGCAACGAGCAGTACTTC. Protein sequence: CASTIPGGNEQYF.

This clonotype was counted ten times or more. The genes are TRBV3-1 and TRBJ1-5; D may be TRBD1 (5 bases). The CDR3 has 18 amino acids. Trimming shortened V by 0 bases and J by 6 bases, and 21 bases separated the two germline ends. Germline V gene sequence: CDR1 LGHDT, CDR2 YNNKEL (reference sequence). As DNA, the CDR3 is TGTGCCAGCAGCCAAGAAAACAGGTTCCTTTTCAGAGGTCAGCCCCAGCATTTT. This translates into CASSQENRFLFRGQPQHF. The variable domain in full, with the rest retrieved from reference TRBV3-1 and TRBJ1-5, is DTAVSQTPKYLVTQMGNDKSIKCEQNLGHDTMYWYKQDSKKFLKIMFSYNNKELIINETVPNRFSPKSPDKAHLNLHINSLELGDSAVYFCASSQENRFLFRGQPQHFGDGTRLSIL.

The rearrangement links TRBV20-1 to TRBJ1-3; D is undetermined. Germline CDR1 is DFQATT and CDR2 is SNEGSKA (reference sequence). The CDR3 runs to 14 residues. V was clipped by 0 bases and J by 3 bases, with 9 bases between them. CDR3 sequence: CSARDERIGNTIYF. CDR3 sequence (DNA): TGCAGTGCTAGAGATGAACGGATTGGAAACACCATATATTTT.

This clonotype was counted many times. The chain is built from TRBV9 and TRBJ2-7; 7 bases fit TRBD2. CDR3 length equals 15 residues. Trimming at V came to 4 bases and at J to 0 bases, leaving 7 bases not matched to a gene. Germline lookup yields CDR1 SGDLS and CDR2 YYNGEE. This CDR3 is CASSRAGDGSYEQYF. In DNA, the CDR3 is TGTGCCAGCAGCCGGGCGGGGGATGGCTCCTACGAGCAGTACTTC.

This clonotype was seen at least ten times. The V call is TRBV7-6, the J call TRBJ1-5; a weak D match, TRBD1 (6 bases). CDR3 size: 15 residues. CDR1 is SGHVS, CDR2 FNYEAQ, per germline. V was trimmed by 5 bases and J by 1 base, leaving 12 bases between them. CDR3 nucleotide sequence: TGTGCCAGCAGCAGGGACATGGGGAGCAATCAGCCCCAGCATTTT. It is translated as CASSRDMGSNQPQHF. Combining the CDR3 with reference TRBV7-6 and TRBJ1-5 gives the whole variable domain GAGVSQSPRYKVTKRGQDVALRCDPISGHVSLYWYRQALGQGPEFLTYFNYEAQQDKSGLPNDRFSAERPEGSISTLTIQRTEQRDSAMYRCASSRDMGSNQPQHFGDGTRLSIL.

The chain links TRBV19 to TRBJ2-7; D call uncertain. Germline CDR1 LNHDA, CDR2 SQIVND (reference sequence). Between the trimmed V and J ends, which lost 2 bases and 0 bases, there was a span of 11 bases. The CDR3 runs 15 residues. The CDR3 nucleotides read TGTGCCAGTAGTATATCTCCGGAAACCTCCTACGAGCAGTACTTC. It is translated as CASSISPETSYEQYF.

In this sample, this clonotype turned up a few times. The chain links TRBV7-6 to TRBJ1-5; the D is unclear. The CDR3 is made up of 16 amino acids. The V end lost 1 base, the J end lost 1 base, and 11 bases lay between the germline ends. CDR1 and CDR2 (germline): SGHVS, FNYEAQ. The chain's CDR3 is CASSLGPPLSNQPQHF. For the CDR3, the DNA is TGTGCCAGCAGCTTAGGTCCACCACTCAGCAATCAGCCCCAGCATTTT.

The sample holds many counts of this clonotype. This rearrangement joins TRBV7-2 to TRBJ1-1; no clear D gene. The CDR3 sequence is 13 residues long. Germline-derived CDR1 and CDR2 are SGHTA and FQGNSA. Trimming shortened V by 4 bases and J by 1 base, and 7 bases separated the two germline ends. The CDR3 is CASSSRQNTEAFF. The DNA of the CDR3 is TGTGCCAGCAGCTCCAGACAGAACACTGAAGCTTTCTTT.

This clonotype was counted a few times. The rearrangement links TRBV24-1 to TRBJ2-2, with D unresolved. Germline values: CDR1 KGHDR, CDR2 SFDVKD. V was trimmed by 0 bases and J by 1 base, leaving 8 bases between them. This CDR3 comprises 16 residues. CDR3 in DNA: TGTGCCACCAGTGATTTGGGCCAGAAGAACACCGGGGAGCTGTTTTTT. Protein sequence: CATSDLGQKNTGELFF.

Ten or more counts support this clonotype. V gene TRBV5-1 combines with J gene TRBJ2-7; D is perhaps TRBD2 (7 bases). Trimming cost V 4 bases and J 5 bases, with 22 bases left between them. In germline, CDR1 is SGHRS, CDR2 YFSETQ. This CDR3 region has 16 residues. The CDR3 spells CASSTGGSTAANEQYF. The CDR3 nucleotides read TGCGCCAGCAGCACGGGGGGCTCGACGGCGGCTAACGAGCAGTACTTC.

This clonotype was picked up many times. CDR3 loop: CASTGAGRANTGELFF. In DNA form, the CDR3 reads TGTGCCAGCACGGGGGCGGGAAGGGCGAACACCGGGGAGCTGTTTTTT. This chain uses TRBV11-3 with TRBJ2-2; D is possibly TRBD1 or TRBD2 (6 bases each). Trimming shortened V by 7 bases and J by 0 bases, and 15 bases separated the two germline ends. This CDR3 is 16 amino acids long. Germline V gene data show CDR1 as SGHNT and CDR2 as YENEEA.

The sample holds many counts of this clonotype. This chain joins TRBV11-2 and TRBJ2-3; D remains ambiguous. The CDR3 is 14 amino acids. Trimming shortened V by 0 bases and J by 0 bases, and 4 bases separated the two germline ends. The germline gives CDR1 SGHAT, CDR2 FQNNGV. CDR3 region: CASSLEASTDTQYF. The CDR3 nucleotides are TGTGCCAGCAGCTTAGAAGCCAGCACAGATACGCAGTATTTT.

The CDR3 region has the DNA TGTGCCAGCAGCTTGATGACTCGGGGCGCCCACGAGCAGTACTTC. This encodes CASSLMTRGAHEQYF. The chain uses TRBV11-3 and TRBJ2-7; either TRBD1 or TRBD2 may fit D (5 bases each). This CDR3 comprises 15 residues. Per the germline V gene, CDR1 is SGHNT and CDR2 is YENEEA. Between the trimmed V and J ends, which lost 3 bases and 5 bases, there was a span of 17 bases.

This clonotype was recorded a few times. The rearrangement joins TRBV15 to TRBJ2-7; D ambiguous. V dropped 5 bases and J dropped 0 bases, with 8 bases sitting between them. The CDR3 covers 13 residues. Germline V lookup: CDR1 LNHNV, CDR2 YYDKDF (reference sequence). The CDR3 sequence is CATSDIISYEQYF. As DNA, the CDR3 is TGTGCCACCAGCGACATAATCTCCTACGAGCAGTACTTC.

This chain links TRBV28 with TRBJ1-4, with 7 bases aligning to TRBD1. The germline CDR1 and CDR2 sequences are MDHEN and SYDVKM. This CDR3 is 14 amino acids long. The junction had 5 bases not matched to a gene; V was cut back by 3 bases and J by 7 bases. The CDR3 sequence: CASSFGTEVEKLFF. DNA of the CDR3: TGTGCCAGCAGTTTCGGGACAGAGGTTGAAAAACTGTTTTTT.